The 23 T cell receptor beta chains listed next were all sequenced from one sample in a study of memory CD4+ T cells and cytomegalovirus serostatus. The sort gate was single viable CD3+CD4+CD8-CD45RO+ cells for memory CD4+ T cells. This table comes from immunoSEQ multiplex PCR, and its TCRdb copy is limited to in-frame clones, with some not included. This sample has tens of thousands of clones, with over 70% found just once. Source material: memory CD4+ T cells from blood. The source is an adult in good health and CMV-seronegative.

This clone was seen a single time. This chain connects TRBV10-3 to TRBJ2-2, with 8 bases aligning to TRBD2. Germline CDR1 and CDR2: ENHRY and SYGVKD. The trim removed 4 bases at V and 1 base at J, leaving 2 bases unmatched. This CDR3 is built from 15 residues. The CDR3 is CAISVLAGNTGELFF. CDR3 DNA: TGTGCCATCAGTGTTCTAGCGGGGAACACCGGGGAGCTGTTTTTT.

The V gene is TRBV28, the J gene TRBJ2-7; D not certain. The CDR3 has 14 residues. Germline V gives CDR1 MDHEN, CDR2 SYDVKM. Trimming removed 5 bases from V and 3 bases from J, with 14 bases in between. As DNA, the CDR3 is TGTGCCAGCAGTGAATTGAGCAGCCTCTACGAGCAGTACTTC. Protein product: CASSELSSLYEQYF.

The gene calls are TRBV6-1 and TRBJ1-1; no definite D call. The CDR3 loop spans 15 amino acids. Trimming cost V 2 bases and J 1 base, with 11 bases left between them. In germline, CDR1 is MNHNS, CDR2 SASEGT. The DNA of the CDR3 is TGTGCCAGCAGTGAACCAATCTCGGGGAACACTGAAGCTTTCTTT. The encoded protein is CASSEPISGNTEAFF.

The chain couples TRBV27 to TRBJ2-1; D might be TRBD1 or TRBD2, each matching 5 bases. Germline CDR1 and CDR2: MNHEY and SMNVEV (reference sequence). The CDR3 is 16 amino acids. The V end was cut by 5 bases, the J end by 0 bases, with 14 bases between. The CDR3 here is CASSLAGTSSYNEQFF. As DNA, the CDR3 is TGTGCCAGCAGTCTGGCCGGGACCAGCTCCTACAATGAGCAGTTCTTC.

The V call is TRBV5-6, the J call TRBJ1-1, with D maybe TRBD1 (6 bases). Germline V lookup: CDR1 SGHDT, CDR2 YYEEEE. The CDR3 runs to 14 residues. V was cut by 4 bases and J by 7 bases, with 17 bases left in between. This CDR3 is CASSLTGARFEAFF. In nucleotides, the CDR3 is TGTGCCAGCAGCCTGACAGGAGCTCGCTTTGAAGCTTTCTTT.

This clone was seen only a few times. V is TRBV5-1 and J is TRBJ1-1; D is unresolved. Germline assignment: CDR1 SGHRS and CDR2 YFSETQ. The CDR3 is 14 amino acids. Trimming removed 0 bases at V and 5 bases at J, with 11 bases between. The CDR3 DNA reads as TGCGCCAGCAGCTTGGCCAGCGGGAGAACTGAAGCTTTCTTT. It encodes CASSLASGRTEAFF. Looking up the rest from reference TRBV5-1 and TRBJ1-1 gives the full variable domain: KAGVTQTPRYLIKTRGQQVTLSCSPISGHRSVSWYQQTPGQGLQFLFEYFSETQRNKGNFPGRFSGRQFSNSRSEMNVSTLELGDSALYLCASSLASGRTEAFFGQGTRLTVV.

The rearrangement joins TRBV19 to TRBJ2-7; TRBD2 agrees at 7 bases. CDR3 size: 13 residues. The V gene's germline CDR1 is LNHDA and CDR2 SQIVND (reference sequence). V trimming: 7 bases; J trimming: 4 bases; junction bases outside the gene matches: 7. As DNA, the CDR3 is TGTGCCAGTAACCGTGCGGGAGCTTACGAGCAGTACTTC. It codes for CASNRAGAYEQYF.

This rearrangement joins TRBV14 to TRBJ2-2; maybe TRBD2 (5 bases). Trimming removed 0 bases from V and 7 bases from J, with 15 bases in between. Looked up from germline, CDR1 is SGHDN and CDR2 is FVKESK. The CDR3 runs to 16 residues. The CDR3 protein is CASSQDPSDAGGELFF. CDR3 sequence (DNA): TGTGCCAGCAGCCAAGATCCCAGCGACGCGGGCGGGGAGCTGTTTTTT.

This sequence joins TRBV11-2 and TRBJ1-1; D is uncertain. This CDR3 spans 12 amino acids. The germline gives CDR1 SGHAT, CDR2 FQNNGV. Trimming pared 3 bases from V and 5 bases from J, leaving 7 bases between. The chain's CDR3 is CASSFTETEAFF. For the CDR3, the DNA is TGTGCCAGCAGCTTTACAGAAACTGAAGCTTTCTTT.

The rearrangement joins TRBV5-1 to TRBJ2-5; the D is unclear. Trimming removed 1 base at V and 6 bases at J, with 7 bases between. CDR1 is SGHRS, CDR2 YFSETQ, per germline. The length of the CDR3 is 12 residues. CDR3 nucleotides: TGCGCCAGCAGCTTGCCCAGCCAGACCCAGTACTTC. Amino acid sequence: CASSLPSQTQYF.

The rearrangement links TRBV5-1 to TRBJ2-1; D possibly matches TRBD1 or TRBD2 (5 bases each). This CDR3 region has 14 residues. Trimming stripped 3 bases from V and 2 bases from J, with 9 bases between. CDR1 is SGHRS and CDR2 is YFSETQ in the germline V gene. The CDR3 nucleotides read TGCGCCAGCAGCTGGGACCCGACCTACAATGAGCAGTTCTTC. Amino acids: CASSWDPTYNEQFF.

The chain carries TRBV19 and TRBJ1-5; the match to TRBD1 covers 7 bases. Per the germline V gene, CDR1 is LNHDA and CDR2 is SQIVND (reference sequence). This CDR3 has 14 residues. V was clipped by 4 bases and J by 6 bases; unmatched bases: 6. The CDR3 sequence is CASSTDRAPQPQHF. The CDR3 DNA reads TGTGCCAGTAGTACCGACAGGGCCCCTCAGCCCCAGCATTTT.

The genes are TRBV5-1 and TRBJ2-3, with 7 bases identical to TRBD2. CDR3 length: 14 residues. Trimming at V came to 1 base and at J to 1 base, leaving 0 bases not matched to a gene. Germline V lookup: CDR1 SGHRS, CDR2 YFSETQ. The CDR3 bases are TGCGCCAGCAGCTTGACTAGCGGCACAGATACGCAGTATTTT. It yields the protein CASSLTSGTDTQYF.

CDR3 sequence reads: CASSLPQGGYEQYF. The CDR3 bases are TGTGCCAGCAGTTTACCACAGGGGGGGTACGAGCAGTACTTC. The rearrangement links TRBV28 to TRBJ2-7, with a weak D call TRBD1 (8 bases). Germline V gene lookup returns CDR1 MDHEN and CDR2 SYDVKM. The CDR3 is made up of 14 amino acids. Trimming shortened V by 2 bases and J by 4 bases, and 12 bases separated the two germline ends.

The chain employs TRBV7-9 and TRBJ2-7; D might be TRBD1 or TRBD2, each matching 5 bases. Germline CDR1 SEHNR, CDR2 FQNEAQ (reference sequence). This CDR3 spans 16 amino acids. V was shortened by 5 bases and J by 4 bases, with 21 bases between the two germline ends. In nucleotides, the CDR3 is TGTGCCAGCAGCCATGTTGAGGGGCGAGGTGGGTACGAGCAGTACTTC. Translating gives CASSHVEGRGGYEQYF. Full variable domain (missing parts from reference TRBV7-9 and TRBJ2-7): DTGVSQNPRHKITKRGQNVTFRCDPISEHNRLYWYRQTLGQGPEFLTYFQNEAQLEKSRLLSDRFSAERPKGSFSTLEIQRTEQGDSAMYLCASSHVEGRGGYEQYFGPGTRLTVT.

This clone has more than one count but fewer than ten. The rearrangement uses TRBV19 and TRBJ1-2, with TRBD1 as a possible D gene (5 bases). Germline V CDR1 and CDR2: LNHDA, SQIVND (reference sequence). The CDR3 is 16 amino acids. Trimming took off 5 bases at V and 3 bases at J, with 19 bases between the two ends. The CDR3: CASSAAPRGMHYGYTF. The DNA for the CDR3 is TGTGCCAGTAGTGCCGCTCCTCGGGGGATGCACTATGGCTACACCTTC.

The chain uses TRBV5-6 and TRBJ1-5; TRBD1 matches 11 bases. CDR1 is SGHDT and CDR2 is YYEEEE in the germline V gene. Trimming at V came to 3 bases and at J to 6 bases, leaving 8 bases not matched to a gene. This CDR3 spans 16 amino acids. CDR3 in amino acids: CASSSGTGGYFQPQHF. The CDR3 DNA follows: TGTGCCAGCAGCTCCGGGACAGGGGGTTATTTTCAGCCCCAGCATTTT.

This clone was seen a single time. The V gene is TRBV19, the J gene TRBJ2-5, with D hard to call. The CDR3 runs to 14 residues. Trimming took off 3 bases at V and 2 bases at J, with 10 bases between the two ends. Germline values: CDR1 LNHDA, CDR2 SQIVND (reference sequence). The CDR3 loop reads CASSIVGQQETQYF. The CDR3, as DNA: TGTGCCAGTAGTATTGTTGGCCAGCAAGAGACCCAGTACTTC.

The CDR3 reads CASSITDHSGANVLTF. CDR3 sequence (DNA): TGCGCCAGCAGCATTACAGACCACTCTGGGGCCAACGTCCTGACTTTC. V and J are TRBV5-1 and TRBJ2-6; D gene unclear. Germline V CDR1 and CDR2: SGHRS, YFSETQ. CDR3 length: 16 residues. The germline V and J ends were trimmed by 4 bases and 0 bases, with 11 bases remaining between them.

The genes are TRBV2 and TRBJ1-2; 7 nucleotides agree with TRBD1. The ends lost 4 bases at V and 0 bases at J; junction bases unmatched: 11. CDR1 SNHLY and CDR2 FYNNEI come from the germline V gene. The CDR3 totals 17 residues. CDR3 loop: CASSGGGSLPTNYGYTF. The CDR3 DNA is TGTGCCAGCAGTGGAGGGGGCAGTCTACCTACTAACTATGGCTACACCTTC.

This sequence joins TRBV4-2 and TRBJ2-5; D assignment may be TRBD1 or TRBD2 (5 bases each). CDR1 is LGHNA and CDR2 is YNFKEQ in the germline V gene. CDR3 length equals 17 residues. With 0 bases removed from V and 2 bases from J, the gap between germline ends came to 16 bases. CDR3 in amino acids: CASSQDGAPTQQETQYF. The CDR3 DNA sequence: TGTGCCAGCAGCCAAGACGGGGCGCCAACACAACAAGAGACCCAGTACTTC.

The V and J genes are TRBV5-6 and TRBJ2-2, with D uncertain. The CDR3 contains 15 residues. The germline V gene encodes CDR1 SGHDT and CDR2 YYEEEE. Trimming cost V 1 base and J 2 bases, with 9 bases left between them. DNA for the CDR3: TGTGCCAGCAGCTTGATCGGCAGAAACACCGGGGAGCTGTTTTTT. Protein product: CASSLIGRNTGELFF.

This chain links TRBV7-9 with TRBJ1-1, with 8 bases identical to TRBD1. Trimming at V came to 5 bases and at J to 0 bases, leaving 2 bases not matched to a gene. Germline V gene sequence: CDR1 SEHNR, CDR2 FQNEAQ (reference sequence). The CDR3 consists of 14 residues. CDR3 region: CASSPGGMNTEAFF. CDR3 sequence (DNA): TGTGCCAGCAGCCCAGGGGGCATGAACACTGAAGCTTTCTTT.